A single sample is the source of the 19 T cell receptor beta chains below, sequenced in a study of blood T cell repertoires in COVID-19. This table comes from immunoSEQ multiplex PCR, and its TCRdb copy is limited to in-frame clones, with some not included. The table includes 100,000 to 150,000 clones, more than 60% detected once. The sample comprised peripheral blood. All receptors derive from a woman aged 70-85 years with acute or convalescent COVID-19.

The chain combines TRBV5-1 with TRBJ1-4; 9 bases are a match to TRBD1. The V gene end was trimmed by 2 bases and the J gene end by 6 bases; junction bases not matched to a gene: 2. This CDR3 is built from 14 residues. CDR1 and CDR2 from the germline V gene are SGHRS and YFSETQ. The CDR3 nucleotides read TGCGCCAGCAGCTTACAGGGGGCCGATGAAAAACTGTTTTTT. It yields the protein CASSLQGADEKLFF.

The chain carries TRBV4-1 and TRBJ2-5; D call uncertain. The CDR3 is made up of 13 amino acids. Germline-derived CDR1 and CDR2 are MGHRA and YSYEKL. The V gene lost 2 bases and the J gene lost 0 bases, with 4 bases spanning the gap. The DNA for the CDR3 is TGCGCCAGCAGCCAACTAGACCAAGAGACCCAGTACTTC. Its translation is CASSQLDQETQYF.

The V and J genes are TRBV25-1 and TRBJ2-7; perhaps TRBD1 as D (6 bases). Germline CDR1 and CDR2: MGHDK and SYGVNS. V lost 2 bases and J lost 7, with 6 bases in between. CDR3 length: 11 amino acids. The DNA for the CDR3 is TGTGCCAGCAGTGAAACAGGGGAGCAGTACTTC. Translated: CASSETGEQYF.

The CDR3 nucleotides read TGTGCCAGTAGTATCCCAGGACGGCCGGGGTTCAACACTGAAGCTTTCTTT. It yields the protein CASSIPGRPGFNTEAFF. V and J are TRBV19 and TRBJ1-1; D is unresolved. Germline CDR1 and CDR2: LNHDA and SQIVND (reference sequence). The CDR3 runs 17 residues. Trimming stripped 3 bases from V and 2 bases from J, with 19 bases between.

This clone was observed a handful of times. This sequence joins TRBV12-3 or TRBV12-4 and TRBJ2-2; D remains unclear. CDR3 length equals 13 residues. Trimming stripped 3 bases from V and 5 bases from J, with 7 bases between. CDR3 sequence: CASSLLETGELFF. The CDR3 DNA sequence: TGTGCCAGCAGTTTGCTCGAGACCGGGGAGCTGTTTTTT.

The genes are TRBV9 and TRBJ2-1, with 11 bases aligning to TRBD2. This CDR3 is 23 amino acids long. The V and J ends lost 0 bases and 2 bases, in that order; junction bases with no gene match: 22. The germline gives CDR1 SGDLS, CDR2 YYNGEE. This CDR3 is CASSVAGDRAPPGLAATYNEQFF. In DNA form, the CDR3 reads TGTGCCAGCAGCGTAGCTGGTGACAGGGCACCCCCGGGACTAGCGGCAACCTACAATGAGCAGTTCTTC.

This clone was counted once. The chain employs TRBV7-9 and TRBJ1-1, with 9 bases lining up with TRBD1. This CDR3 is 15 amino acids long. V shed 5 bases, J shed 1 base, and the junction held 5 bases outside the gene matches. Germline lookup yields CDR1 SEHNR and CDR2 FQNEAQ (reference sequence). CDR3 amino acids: CASSPGQGKNTEAFF. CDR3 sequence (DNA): TGTGCCAGCAGCCCGGGACAGGGTAAGAACACTGAAGCTTTCTTT.

This chain's CDR3 is CASSRGPTGEVEKLFF. The CDR3 DNA is TGTGCCAGCAGCCGAGGACCGACAGGGGAGGTGGAAAAACTGTTTTTT. The V gene is TRBV5-6, the J gene TRBJ1-4, with 8 positions matching TRBD1. The CDR3 has 16 residues. J was trimmed by 8 bases and V by 4 bases; bases with no gene match: 13. Germline V gene lookup returns CDR1 SGHDT and CDR2 YYEEEE.

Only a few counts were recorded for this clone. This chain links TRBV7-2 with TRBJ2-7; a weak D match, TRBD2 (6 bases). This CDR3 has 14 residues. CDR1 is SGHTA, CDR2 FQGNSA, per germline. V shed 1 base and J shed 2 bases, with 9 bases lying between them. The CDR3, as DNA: TGTGCCAGCAGCTTAGACGGAGGGCCCTACGAGCAGTACTTC. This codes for CASSLDGGPYEQYF.

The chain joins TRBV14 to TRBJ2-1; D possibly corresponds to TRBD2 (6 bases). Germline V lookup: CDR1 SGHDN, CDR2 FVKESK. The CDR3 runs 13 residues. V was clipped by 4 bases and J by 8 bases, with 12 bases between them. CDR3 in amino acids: CASSPFRRDEQFF. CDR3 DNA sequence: TGTGCCAGCAGCCCCTTCCGGAGGGATGAGCAGTTCTTC. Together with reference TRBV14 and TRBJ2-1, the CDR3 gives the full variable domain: EAGVTQFPSHSVIEKGQTVTLRCDPISGHDNLYWYRRVMGKEIKFLLHFVKESKQDESGMPNNRFLAERTGGTYSTLKVQPAELEDSGVYFCASSPFRRDEQFFGPGTRLTVL.

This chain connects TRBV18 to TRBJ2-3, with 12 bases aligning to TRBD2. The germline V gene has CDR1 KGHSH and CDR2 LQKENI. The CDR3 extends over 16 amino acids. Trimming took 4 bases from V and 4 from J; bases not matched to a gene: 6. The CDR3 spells CASSQTSGRSADTQYF. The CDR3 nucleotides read TGTGCCAGCTCACAGACTAGCGGGAGATCGGCAGATACGCAGTATTTT. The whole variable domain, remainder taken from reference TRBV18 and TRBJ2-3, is NAGVMQNPRHLVRRRGQEARLRCSPMKGHSHVYWYRQLPEEGLKFMVYLQKENIIDESGMPKERFSAEFPKEGPSILRIQQVVRGDSAAYFCASSQTSGRSADTQYFGPGTRLTVL.

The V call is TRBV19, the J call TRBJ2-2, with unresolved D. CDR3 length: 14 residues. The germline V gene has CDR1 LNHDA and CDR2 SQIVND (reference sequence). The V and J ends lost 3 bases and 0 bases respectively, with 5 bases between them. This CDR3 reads CASSITANTGELFF. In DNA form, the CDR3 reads TGTGCCAGTAGTATTACAGCGAACACCGGGGAGCTGTTTTTT.

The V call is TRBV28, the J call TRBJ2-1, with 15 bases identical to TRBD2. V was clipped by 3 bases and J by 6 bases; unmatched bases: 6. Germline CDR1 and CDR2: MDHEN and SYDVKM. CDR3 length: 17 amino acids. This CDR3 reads CASSFPRTSGGVNEQFF. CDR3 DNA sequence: TGTGCCAGCAGTTTCCCGCGGACTAGCGGGGGGGTCAATGAGCAGTTCTTC.

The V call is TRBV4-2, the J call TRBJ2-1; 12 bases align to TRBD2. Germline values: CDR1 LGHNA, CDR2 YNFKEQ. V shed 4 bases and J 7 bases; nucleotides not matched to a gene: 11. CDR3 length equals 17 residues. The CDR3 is CASSLVNAGTSGNEQFF. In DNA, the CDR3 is TGTGCCAGCAGCCTCGTGAACGCCGGGACTAGCGGGAATGAGCAGTTCTTC.

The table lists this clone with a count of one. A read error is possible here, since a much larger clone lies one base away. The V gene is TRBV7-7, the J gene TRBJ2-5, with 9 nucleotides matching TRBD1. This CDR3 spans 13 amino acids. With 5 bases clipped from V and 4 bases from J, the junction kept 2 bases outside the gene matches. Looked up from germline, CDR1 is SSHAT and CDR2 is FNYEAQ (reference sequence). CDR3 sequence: CASSTDRGETQYF. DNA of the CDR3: TGTGCCAGCAGCACGGACAGGGGAGAGACCCAGTACTTC.

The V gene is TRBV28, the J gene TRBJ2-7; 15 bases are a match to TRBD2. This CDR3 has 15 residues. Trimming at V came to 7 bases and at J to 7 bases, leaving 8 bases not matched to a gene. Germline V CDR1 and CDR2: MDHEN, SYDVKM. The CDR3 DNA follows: TGTGCCAGCAACGGACTAGCGGGAGGGAAGCGGGAGCAGTACTTC. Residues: CASNGLAGGKREQYF.

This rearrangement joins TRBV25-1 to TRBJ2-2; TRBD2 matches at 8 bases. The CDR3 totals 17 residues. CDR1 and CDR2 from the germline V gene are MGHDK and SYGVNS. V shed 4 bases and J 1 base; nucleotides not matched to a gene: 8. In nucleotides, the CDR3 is TGTGCCAGCAGTGCCTCCCTACTAGCGGAGAACACCGGGGAGCTGTTTTTT. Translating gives CASSASLLAENTGELFF.

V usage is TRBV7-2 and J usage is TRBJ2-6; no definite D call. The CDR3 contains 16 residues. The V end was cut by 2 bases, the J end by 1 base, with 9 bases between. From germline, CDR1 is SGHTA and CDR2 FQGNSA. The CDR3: CASSLSSGSGANVLTF. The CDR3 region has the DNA TGTGCCAGCAGCTTAAGTTCCGGGTCTGGGGCCAACGTCCTGACTTTC.

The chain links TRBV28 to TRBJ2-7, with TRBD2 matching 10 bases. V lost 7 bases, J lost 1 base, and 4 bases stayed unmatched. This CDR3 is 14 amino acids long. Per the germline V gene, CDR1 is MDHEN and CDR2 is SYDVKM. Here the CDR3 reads CASTRTSGSYEQYF. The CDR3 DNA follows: TGTGCCAGCACTCGGACTAGCGGATCCTACGAGCAGTACTTC.